These T cell receptor beta chains were read from a single sample in a study of blood T cell repertoires in COVID-19. The assay was immunoSEQ multiplex PCR, and TCRdb's table has in-frame clones only and misses some. The sample lists 100,000 or so clones, 86% seen once, with less than 3.5% in the top ten. Sequences were obtained from PBMCs or T cells enriched from blood (not recorded which). The receptors here all came from a woman aged 50 to 65 who had recovered from COVID-19. CDR3s include the opening cysteine and the closing phenylalanine or tryptophan. D genes are given only for firm matches. Clone size appears in some rows only: once, few, many, or a class for an expanded clone.

J gene: TRBJ2-5
V gene: TRBV7-9
D gene: TRBD2
clone size: .
CDR3 protein: CASSLVVLAGGQLRETQYF
CDR3 DNA: TGTGCCAGCAGCTTAGTGGTACTAGCGGGGGGGCAACTCCGAGAGACCCAGTACTTC

J gene: TRBJ2-1
V gene: TRBV7-2
D gene: .
clone size: .
CDR3 protein: CASSLARTPRNEQFF
CDR3 DNA: TGTGCCAGCAGCTTAGCCCGGACACCCCGTAATGAGCAGTTCTTC

J gene: TRBJ1-2
V gene: TRBV5-5
D gene: .
clone size: .
CDR3 protein: CASSFYSSYGYTF
CDR3 DNA: TGTGCCAGCAGCTTTTATAGTTCCTATGGCTACACCTTC

J gene: TRBJ2-7
V gene: TRBV20-1
D gene: .
clone size: .
CDR3 protein: CSAKQSYEQYF
CDR3 DNA: TGCAGTGCTAAACAATCCTACGAGCAGTACTTC

J gene: TRBJ1-2
V gene: TRBV9
D gene: .
clone size: .
CDR3 protein: CASSPSGDGGYGYTF
CDR3 DNA: TGTGCCAGCAGCCCCAGCGGGGACGGCGGCTATGGCTACACCTTC

J gene: TRBJ1-2
V gene: TRBV28
D gene: .
clone size: .
CDR3 protein: CASSPRDGVGSYGYTF
CDR3 DNA: TGTGCCAGCAGTCCCCGGGATGGGGTGGGCTCATATGGCTACACCTTC

J gene: TRBJ2-7
V gene: TRBV5-4
D gene: TRBD1
clone size: .
CDR3 protein: CASSLDIGTEAYEQYF
CDR3 DNA: TGTGCCAGCAGCTTGGACATAGGGACAGAAGCCTACGAGCAGTACTTC

J gene: TRBJ1-2
V gene: TRBV7-2
D gene: .
clone size: .
CDR3 protein: CASSFQGRRGYTF
CDR3 DNA: TGTGCCAGCAGCTTCCAGGGTAGACGTGGCTACACCTTC

J gene: TRBJ1-6
V gene: TRBV3-1/TRBV3-2
D gene: TRBD1
clone size: .
CDR3 protein: CASRRQGADSPLHF
CDR3 DNA: TGTGCCAGCAGAAGACAGGGGGCGGATTCACCCCTCCACTTT

J gene: TRBJ1-5
V gene: TRBV28
D gene: .
clone size: few
CDR3 protein: CASRKRDQPQHF
CDR3 DNA: TGTGCCAGCAGAAAAAGAGATCAGCCCCAGCATTTT